These T cell receptor beta chains were read from a single sample in a study of T cell repertoires in cytomegalovirus infection. From the reads, TCRdb called clonotypes with MiXCR, one entry per CDR3 protein. The sample shows fewer than 250,000 distinct CDR3 sequences, approximately 24% of them seen only once. Input material: CD8+ T cells from PBMCs. These receptors came from a human donor in good health (CMV status not recorded). Some clones in this sample may be carry-over from other donors' samples. Each CDR3 is given with its conserved first and last residue. The D gene is left open where the match is weak. Part of the rows lack a size; the others show once, few, many or a class for expanded clones.

v_call,d_call,clone_size,j_call,cdr3_nt,cdr3_aa
TRBV2,.,few,TRBJ2-3,TGTGCCAGGAACCTTTATACTAGCACAGATACGCAGTATTTT,CARNLYTSTDTQYF
TRBV19,.,few,TRBJ1-5,TGTGCCAGTAGTATAGATTCCCCATTTGGGAGCAATCAGCCCCAGCATTTT,CASSIDSPFGSNQPQHF
TRBV12-3/TRBV12-4,.,.,TRBJ2-7,TGTGCCAGCAGTTACGACTCCGACGAGCAGTACTTC,CASSYDSDEQYF
TRBV7-4,TRBD2,.,TRBJ2-3,TGTGCCAGCGGCACAATCGGGGGGGAAGATACGCAGTATTTT,CASGTIGGEDTQYF
TRBV20-1,TRBD2,many,TRBJ2-7,TGCAGTGCTAGGGACCTAGCGGGGGGCTCCTACGAGCAGTACTTC,CSARDLAGGSYEQYF
TRBV2,TRBD1,.,TRBJ2-5,TGTGCCAGCAGGGCTACAGGGGGCGGTCCGGGGGAGACCCAGTACTTC,CASRATGGGPGETQYF
TRBV6-4,.,few,TRBJ2-2,TGTGCCAGCAGTGACTCCGCCGGGGAGCTGTTTTTT,CASSDSAGELFF
TRBV20-1,.,many,TRBJ2-4,TGCAGTGCTAGACCTATGACCCCATCCAAAAACATTCAGTACTTC,CSARPMTPSKNIQYF
TRBV5-1,.,few,TRBJ1-1,TGCGCCAGCAGCTTGAAGGGAGGGAGGACTGAAGCTTTCTTT,CASSLKGGRTEAFF
TRBV7-8,TRBD1,many,TRBJ1-5,TGTGCCAGCGGCGGGACAGGGGAGAATCAGCCCCAGCATTTT,CASGGTGENQPQHF
TRBV2,.,.,TRBJ2-6,TGTGCCAGCAGTGAGGAGGGCTCTGGGGCCAACGTCCTGACTTTC,CASSEEGSGANVLTF
TRBV29-1,.,many,TRBJ2-2,TGCAGCGCCCTGAAGCCGGACACCGGGGAGCTGTTTTTT,CSALKPDTGELFF
TRBV5-1,TRBD2,few,TRBJ2-1,TGCGCCAGCAGCCCTAGCGGGGGCCTTAGCTCCTACAATGAGCAGTTCTTC,CASSPSGGLSSYNEQFF
TRBV4-1,.,few,TRBJ2-3,TGCGCCAGCAGCCAACGGTATGGGGATACGCAGTATTTT,CASSQRYGDTQYF
TRBV11-2,.,few,TRBJ2-7,TGTGCCAGCAGCCTCGTAAACTACGAGCAGTACTTC,CASSLVNYEQYF
TRBV28,TRBD1,few,TRBJ2-7,TGTGCCAGCAGTTTTGAGACAGGGGGCTTCGACGAGCAGTACTTC,CASSFETGGFDEQYF
TRBV7-2,.,few,TRBJ1-1,TGTGCCAGCAGCCCAATTTGGGGGGGGGGGGCCACTGAAGCTTTCTTT,CASSPIWGGGATEAFF
TRBV28,TRBD2,.,TRBJ2-1,TGTGCCAGCGGTAGCGGGGGGGCGGTTTATGAGCAGTTCTTC,CASGSGGAVYEQFF
TRBV4-1,.,many,TRBJ2-7,TGCGCCAGCAGCCAAGATCCGTTCTACGAGCAGTACTTC,CASSQDPFYEQYF
TRBV9,.,.,TRBJ1-2,TGTGCCAGCAGCGTACAGGGGACGAAAGGCTACACCTTC,CASSVQGTKGYTF
TRBV11-2,TRBD2,.,TRBJ2-1,TGTGCCAGCAGCCCTGGCACTAGCGGGGGCCCGAGCTCCTACAATGAGCAGTTCTTC,CASSPGTSGGPSSYNEQFF
TRBV2,.,few,TRBJ1-6,TGTGCCAGCAGTGAATCGTGGAGGGTGGATTCACCCCTCCACTTT,CASSESWRVDSPLHF
TRBV7-9,.,.,TRBJ1-1,TGTGCCAGCAGTCCGAAAGACACGGCTGAAGCTTTCTTT,CASSPKDTAEAFF
TRBV7-8,.,many,TRBJ2-7,TGTGCCAGCAGCCCCCGGGGTACGGGTTCCTACGAGCAGTACTTC,CASSPRGTGSYEQYF
TRBV2,.,once,TRBJ1-1,TGTGCCAGCACCTCGAACACTGAAGCTTTCTTT,CASTSNTEAFF
TRBV12-3/TRBV12-4,TRBD2,.,TRBJ2-1,TGTGCCAGCAGTTTAGCTGGAGGGACTAGATCCTACAATGAGCAGTTCTTC,CASSLAGGTRSYNEQFF
TRBV5-1,TRBD1,.,TRBJ2-1,TGCGCCAGCAGCTTGCTCCGGGACAGGGGCAGGAATGAGCAGTTCTTC,CASSLLRDRGRNEQFF
TRBV27,.,many,TRBJ2-1,TGTGCCAGCAGCTTGAGTGGTGGCAATGAGCAGTTCTTC,CASSLSGGNEQFF
TRBV7-6,TRBD1,few,TRBJ1-1,TGTGCCAGCAGCGGACAGGGTGAAGCTTTCTTT,CASSGQGEAFF
TRBV28,.,many,TRBJ2-7,TGTGCCAGCAGTTTAGAAGGGTACGTCTACGAGCAGTACTTC,CASSLEGYVYEQYF
TRBV7-8,TRBD1,many,TRBJ1-2,TGTGCCAGCACCCTAGAGGGGGGACAGGGGTATGGTGGCTACACCTTC,CASTLEGGQGYGGYTF
TRBV2,.,.,TRBJ2-3,TGTGCCAGCAGTGATATGAGGCCTAGCACAGATACGCAGTATTTT,CASSDMRPSTDTQYF
TRBV7-6,.,.,TRBJ2-1,TGTGCCAGCAGCTTAGAATTCGTCGGGGCCTACAATGAGCAGTTCTTC,CASSLEFVGAYNEQFF
TRBV20-1,TRBD2,many,TRBJ2-3,TGCAGTGCTAGAAGGCTAGCGGGGGGGGCAGATACGCAGTATTTT,CSARRLAGGADTQYF
TRBV3-1,.,.,TRBJ1-3,TGTGCCAGCTCCCCGGGCTCTGGAAACACCATATATTTT,CASSPGSGNTIYF
TRBV6-6,TRBD2,many,TRBJ2-7,TGTGCCAGCAGTCCGGGACTAGCGGGCTCCGAGCAGTACTTC,CASSPGLAGSEQYF
TRBV6-5,.,.,TRBJ2-7,TGTGCCAGCAGTTACTCCTTCCCTGCTAGCCGGTACGAGCAGTACTTC,CASSYSFPASRYEQYF
TRBV12-3/TRBV12-4,.,few,TRBJ1-2,TGTGCCAGCAGCGGGCTCTATGGCTACACCTTC,CASSGLYGYTF
TRBV28,.,.,TRBJ1-2,TGTGCCAGCAGCCCGCCCTTTGCTAACTATGGCTACACCTTC,CASSPPFANYGYTF
TRBV13,.,many,TRBJ1-1,TGTGCCAGCAGCCACCCTTCCAGGGCTGGTGAAGCTTTCTTT,CASSHPSRAGEAFF
TRBV20-1,TRBD1,few,TRBJ2-5,TGCAGTGCTAGATGGGATGGCCCAGGGACAGAGCAAGAGACCCAGTACTTC,CSARWDGPGTEQETQYF
TRBV11-3,.,few,TRBJ2-1,TGTGCCAGCAGCCCGGGGGGCGCTTACAATGAGCAGTTCTTC,CASSPGGAYNEQFF